This T cell receptor (beta chain) stems from a study of vaccination and CD4 T cells after COVID-19. Overall study: Overlapping spike pools from SARS-CoV-2 and HCoV-NL63, HCoV-OC43 and HCoV-229E served as culture stimuli.

This clonotype was counted only a few times. Its specificity is not known. Time point specified: late sampling 161 to 241 days after vaccination in a few convalescent patients. The treatment is: approximately nine-day PBMC culture with coronavirus spike peptide pools or control peptides (ViraFEST assay). After expanding antigen-specific T cells with peptide pools, ViraFEST sequenced their TCRs. Trimming cost V 3 bases and J 4 bases, with 9 bases left between them. The germline V gene encodes CDR1 SGHTA and CDR2 FQGNSA. The CDR3 loop spans 13 amino acids. The Oncomine TCR Beta short-read assay was applied to DNA of cultured CD4+ T cells. Cultured CD4+ T cells yielded the extracted genomic DNA. TCRdb re-derived calls from the PCR reads in MiXCR, one entry per CDR3 protein. Of around 15,000 distinct CDR3 sequences detected, roughly 57% appear once; the ten largest clones hold 16%.

The sequence was obtained from a human donor who had recovered from COVID-19. Sample: CD4+ T cells from blood, cultured in vitro, taken about 7 months after SARS-CoV-2 vaccination. This chain joins TRBV7-2 and TRBJ2-5; D may be TRBD1 (5 bases). CDR3 residues: CASSFGRGETQYF. The CDR3 coding sequence is TGTGCCAGCAGCTTTGGAAGGGGAGAGACCCAGTACTTC.